This T cell receptor (beta chain) appears in the sequencing data of a study of tumor and adjacent non-tumor tissue in lung cancer. The CDR3 spans 14 residues. The germline V gene has CDR1 SGHAT and CDR2 FQNNGV. No cell sorting was done before RNA was extracted from the tissue. This non-tumor lung sample came from over 3 cm beyond the tumor edge. Chemotherapy-naive patients with new lung cancer underwent thoracic surgery in China, August–November 2014. This clonotype was recorded once. Relative to the germline gene, one junction end is altered; a read error may explain this. A modified ARM-PCR protocol with three rounds of nested PCR amplified TCRbeta. TCRdb fed the multiplex PCR reads into MiXCR, producing one record per CDR3 protein. The sample holds tens of thousands of distinct CDR3 sequences, roughly three fifths seen once.

The J gene is TRBJ2-7, the V gene TRBV11-2; D gene unclear. This clonotype was sampled from a woman between 40 and 55 years old with non-small cell lung cancer. Sequencing was done on a sample of distant non-tumor lung tissue. The CDR3 loop is CAGTLGSNSYEQYF. The CDR3 nucleotides are TGTGCCGGCACCTTAGGCTCAAACTCCTACGAGCAGTATTTC.